This T cell receptor beta chain came from a study of cytomegalovirus exposure and HLA in healthy donors. PCR amplification relied on 60 Vbeta primers (plus 13 Jbeta primers). The method was immunoSEQ multiplex PCR; TCRdb's version includes in-frame clones alone and lacks a portion of them. The sample has about 140,000 clones, approximately 82% seen once. V lost 2 bases and J lost 0, with 7 bases in between. Germline-derived CDR1 and CDR2 are SGHRS and YFSETQ. The CDR3 is made up of 14 amino acids. This clone was detected only once. Sequencing was performed on PBMCs. The rearrangement joins TRBV5-1 to TRBJ2-3; no definite D call. The source is a woman aged 35 to 49 in good health and CMV-seronegative. CDR3 DNA sequence: TGCGCCAGCAGCTTACAGCTTAGCACAGATACGCAGTATTTT. Encoded protein: CASSLQLSTDTQYF.